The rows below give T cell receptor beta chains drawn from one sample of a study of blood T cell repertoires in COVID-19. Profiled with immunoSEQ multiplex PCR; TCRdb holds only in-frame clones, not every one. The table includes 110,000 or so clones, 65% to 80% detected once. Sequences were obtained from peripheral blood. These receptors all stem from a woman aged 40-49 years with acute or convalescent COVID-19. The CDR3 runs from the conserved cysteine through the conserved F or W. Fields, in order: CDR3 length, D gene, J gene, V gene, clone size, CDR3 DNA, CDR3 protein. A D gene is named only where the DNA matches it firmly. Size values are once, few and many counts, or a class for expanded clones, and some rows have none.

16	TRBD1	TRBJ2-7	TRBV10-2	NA	TGCGCCAGCAGTCGCGACCCGCGGACAGGGACCTACGAGCAGTACTTC	CASSRDPRTGTYEQYF
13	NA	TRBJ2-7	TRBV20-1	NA	TGCAGTGCTAGTTTCACGGGAGCGTACGAGCAGTACTTC	CSASFTGAYEQYF
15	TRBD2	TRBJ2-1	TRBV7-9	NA	TGTGCCAGCAGCTTCCCGCTAGCGGGCCACAATGAGCAGTTCTTC	CASSFPLAGHNEQFF
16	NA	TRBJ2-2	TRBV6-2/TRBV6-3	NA	TGTGCCAGCAGTTACTCGATAGGGACTAACACCGGGGAGCTGTTTTTT	CASSYSIGTNTGELFF
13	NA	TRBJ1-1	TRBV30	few	TGTGCCTGGAGTGGACAGTTGAACACTGAAGCTTTCTTT	CAWSGQLNTEAFF
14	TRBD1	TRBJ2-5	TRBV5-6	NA	TGTGCCAGCAGCTGGGACAGGGTCTTAGAGACCCAGTACTTC	CASSWDRVLETQYF
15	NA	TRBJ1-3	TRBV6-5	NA	TGTGCCAGCAGCCCACAGGGATTCTCTGGAAACACCATATATTTT	CASSPQGFSGNTIYF
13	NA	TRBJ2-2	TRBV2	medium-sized	TGTGCCAGCAGTCCACAGGGTACCGGGGAGCTGTTTTTT	CASSPQGTGELFF
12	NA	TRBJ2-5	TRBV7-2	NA	TGTGCCAGCAGCTTAGCCCCCGGGACCCAGTACTTC	CASSLAPGTQYF
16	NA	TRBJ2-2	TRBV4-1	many	TGCGCCAGCAGCTCCGGTAGCAGGGGGAACACCGGGGAGCTGTTTTTT	CASSSGSRGNTGELFF
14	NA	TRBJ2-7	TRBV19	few	TGTGCCAGTAGTATAGATCCCCGGGGCTACGAGCAGTACTTC	CASSIDPRGYEQYF
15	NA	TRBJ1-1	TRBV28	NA	TGTGCCAGCTTATCCCCCCAGGGCAGGGTCACTGAAGCTTTCTTT	CASLSPQGRVTEAFF
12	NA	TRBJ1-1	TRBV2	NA	TGTGCCAGCAGTAGACAGAACACTGAAGCTTTCTTT	CASSRQNTEAFF
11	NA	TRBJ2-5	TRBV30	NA	TGTGCCTGGAGTACCCCCAGGTCCCAGTACTTC	CAWSTPRSQYF
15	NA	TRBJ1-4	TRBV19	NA	TGTGCCAGTAGACCTTCAGGCTCAACTAATGAAAAACTGTTTTTT	CASRPSGSTNEKLFF
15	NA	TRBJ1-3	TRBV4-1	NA	TGCGCCAGCAGCCCCCGACAGTCCTCTGGAAACACCATATATTTT	CASSPRQSSGNTIYF
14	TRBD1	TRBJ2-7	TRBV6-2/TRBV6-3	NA	TGTGCCAGCAGTGGGACAGAAATCCTCTACGAGCAGTACTTC	CASSGTEILYEQYF
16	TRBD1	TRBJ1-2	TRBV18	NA	TGTGCCAGCTCACTTGCTGAATCCGGGACAGGGAGCGGCTACACCTTC	CASSLAESGTGSGYTF
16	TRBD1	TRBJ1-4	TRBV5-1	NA	TGCGCCAGCAGCTTGGCCCCCGGGACAGGGATTGAAAAACTGTTTTTT	CASSLAPGTGIEKLFF
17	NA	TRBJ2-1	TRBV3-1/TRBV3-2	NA	TGTGCCAGCAGCCAAGATAGATTGGCAGGGGGGCGGGATGAGCAGTTCTTC	CASSQDRLAGGRDEQFF
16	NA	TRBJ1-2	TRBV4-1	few	TGCGCCAGCAGCCAAGAGCCGAAGGGGAGGATCGGTGGCTACACCTTC	CASSQEPKGRIGGYTF
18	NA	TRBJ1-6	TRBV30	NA	TGTGCCTGGAGTGTAATAGCCATGAGGGGGTCCTATAATTCACCCCTCCACTTT	CAWSVIAMRGSYNSPLHF
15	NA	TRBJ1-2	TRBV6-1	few	TGTGCCAGCAGTGATACAGGGCTCTTCCAGCGAGGCTACACCTTC	CASSDTGLFQRGYTF
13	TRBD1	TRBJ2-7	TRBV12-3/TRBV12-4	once	TGTGCCAGCAGTTTGTACACAGGGGGTGAGCAGTACTTC	CASSLYTGGEQYF
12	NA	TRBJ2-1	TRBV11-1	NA	TGTGCCAGCAGCTACATCCCCGGGGGACGGATCTTC	CASSYIPGGRIF
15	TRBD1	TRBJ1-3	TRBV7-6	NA	TGTGCCAGCAGCCCCCCGGGACAGGCCGGAAACACCATATATTTT	CASSPPGQAGNTIYF
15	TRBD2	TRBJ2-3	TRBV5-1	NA	TGCGCCAGCAGTATTAGCGGGGGGGCCCAAGATACGCAGTATTTT	CASSISGGAQDTQYF
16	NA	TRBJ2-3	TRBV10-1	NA	TGCGCCAGCAGTGAGCGAGCATCCCCTAGCACAGATACGCAGTATTTT	CASSERASPSTDTQYF
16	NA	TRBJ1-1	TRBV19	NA	TGTGCCAGTAGTGACCCGAGGAGGGAGGGGAGCACTGAAGCTTTCTTT	CASSDPRREGSTEAFF
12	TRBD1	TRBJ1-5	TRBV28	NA	TGTGCCAGCAGGACAGGGAATCAGCCCCAGCATTTT	CASRTGNQPQHF
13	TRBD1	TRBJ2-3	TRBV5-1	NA	TGCGCCAGCAGGGGACAGGGGACAGATACGCAGTATTTT	CASRGQGTDTQYF
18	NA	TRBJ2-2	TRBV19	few	TGTGCCAGTAGTATTAAAAGTTGGACAGTTACGAACACCGGGGAGCTGTTTTTT	CASSIKSWTVTNTGELFF
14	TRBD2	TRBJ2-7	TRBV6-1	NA	TGTGCCAGCAGTGAACGGGGGGTAAGCTACGAGCAGTACTTC	CASSERGVSYEQYF
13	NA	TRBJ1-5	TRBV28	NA	TGTGCCAGCAGTTTAAGTGAAACGAGGCCCCAGCATTTT	CASSLSETRPQHF
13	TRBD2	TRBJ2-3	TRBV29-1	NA	TGCAGCGCCCGGGGGGGGAGCACAGATACGCAGTATTTT	CSARGGSTDTQYF
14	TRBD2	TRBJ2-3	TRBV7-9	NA	TGTGCCACCGGTACTAGCGGGGGAACAGATACGCAGTATTTT	CATGTSGGTDTQYF
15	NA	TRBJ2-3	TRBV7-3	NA	TGTGCCAGCAGTGTAGGCCCCCCCCAGCGCGATACGCAGTATTTT	CASSVGPPQRDTQYF
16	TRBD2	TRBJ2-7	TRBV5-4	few	TGTGCCAGCAGCTTGGACCCGTGGCGGGGGGGCTGGGAGCAGTACTTC	CASSLDPWRGGWEQYF
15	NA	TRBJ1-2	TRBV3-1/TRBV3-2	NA	TGTGCCAGCAGCCATCAAGACAGGCCCGTCTATGGCTACACCTTC	CASSHQDRPVYGYTF
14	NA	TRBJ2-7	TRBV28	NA	TGTGCCAGCCTGGATAGGAGTAACTCCTACGAGCAGTACTTC	CASLDRSNSYEQYF
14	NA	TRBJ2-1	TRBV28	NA	TGTGCCAGCAGGCAGCAATTACAGGGCCGTGAGCAGTTCTTC	CASRQQLQGREQFF
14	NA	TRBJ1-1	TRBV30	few	TGTGCCCATAGGGGGACGGGCACCAACACTGAAGCTTTCTTT	CAHRGTGTNTEAFF
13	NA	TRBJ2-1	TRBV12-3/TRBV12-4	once	TGTGCCAGCAGTTTAGGATCGGTCGGCGGGCAGTTCTTC	CASSLGSVGGQFF
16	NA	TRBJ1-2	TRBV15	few	TGTGCCACCAGCAGAGATCTTAGTTCCAGGGTCTATGGCTACACCTTC	CATSRDLSSRVYGYTF
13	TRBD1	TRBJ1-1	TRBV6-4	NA	TGTGCCAGCAGCGCACAGGGGACTACTGAAGCTTTCTTT	CASSAQGTTEAFF
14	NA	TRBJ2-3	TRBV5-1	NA	TGCGCCAGCAGCTCGGGACTCGACACAGATACGCAGTATTTT	CASSSGLDTDTQYF
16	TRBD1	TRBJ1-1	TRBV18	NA	TGTGCCAGCTCACCGGACAGGCTTAAACTCAACACTGAAGCTTTCTTT	CASSPDRLKLNTEAFF
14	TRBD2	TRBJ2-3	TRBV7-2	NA	TGTGCCAGCAGTACTAGCGGGGTAACAGATACGCAGTATTTT	CASSTSGVTDTQYF
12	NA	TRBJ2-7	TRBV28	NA	TGTGCCAGCAGTTTACAGGGTTACGAGCAGTACTTC	CASSLQGYEQYF